This record looks at one T cell receptor beta chain sequence and its context. Its target is unknown. The sample is drawn from a study of post-analysis software for immune sequencing data. Points from the study as a whole: Five or six TRBV segments, including TRBV5-6, TRBV5-1 and TRBV20-1, were more frequent in patients than controls.

V gave up 7 bases and J gave up 0 bases, with 16 bases separating them. The CDR3 consists of 17 residues. cDNA libraries for TCR beta contained unique molecular identifiers. TCRdb redid the calling of the PCR reads with MiXCR, one entry per CDR3 protein. The sample includes about 810,000 distinct CDR3 sequences, approximately 53% of them seen just once. This chain connects TRBV12-3 or TRBV12-4 to TRBJ2-6, with TRBD2 as a possible D gene (5 bases). The sequenced material came from blood. The receptor was derived from a girl between 5 and 17 years old with multiple sclerosis. This chain's CDR3 is CASTRAVTFSGANVLTF. The CDR3 region has the DNA TGTGCCAGCACCCGAGCGGTCACCTTCTCTGGGGCCAACGTCCTGACTTTC.